Following are 5 T cell receptor beta chains from one sample sequenced in a study of blood T cell repertoires in COVID-19. Method: immunoSEQ multiplex PCR; TCRdb's copy keeps in-frame clones and lacks some. Counted here are roughly 140,000 clones, roughly 79% occurring once; the ten biggest clones make up 7% to 10%. The sample comprised peripheral blood. The receptors originated from a human donor with acute or convalescent COVID-19. The donor label of this sample is uncertain.

For the CDR3, the DNA is TGTGCCAGCAGCTTGACGGGTATTCAGTACTTC. Protein product: CASSLTGIQYF. V gene TRBV11-2 combines with J gene TRBJ2-4; D gene ambiguous. Deletions cut 3 bases from V and 10 bases from J, with 7 bases between. The CDR3 sequence is 11 residues long. Germline CDR1 SGHAT, CDR2 FQNNGV.

This clone was observed a single time. The chain has TRBV6-6 and TRBJ2-7; 7 positions agree with TRBD1. Trimming took 9 bases from V and 7 from J; bases not matched to a gene: 15. The CDR3 runs to 14 residues. Germline V gene lookup returns CDR1 MNHNY and CDR2 SVGAGI (reference sequence). The CDR3 sequence: CASSRDSTFFEQYV. Here the CDR3 DNA reads TGTGCCAGTAGCCGGGACAGCACCTTTTTTGAGCAGTACGTC.

This rearrangement joins TRBV6-6 to TRBJ1-5; no reliable D call. CDR1 and CDR2 (germline): MNHNY, SVGAGI (reference sequence). This CDR3 spans 14 amino acids. The V gene lost 4 bases and the J gene lost 5 bases, with 12 bases spanning the gap. CDR3 coding DNA: TGTGCCAGCAGTTTCCTTGGAGGGCATCAGCCCCAGCATTTT. This codes for CASSFLGGHQPQHF.

The V and J genes are TRBV7-9 and TRBJ2-5; 9 positions match TRBD1. Germline trimming cut 3 bases from V and 2 bases from J; bases unmatched to any gene: 7. This CDR3 has 16 amino acids. From germline, CDR1 is SEHNR and CDR2 FQNEAQ (reference sequence). CDR3 loop: CASSFRQGEIQETQYF. Here the CDR3 DNA reads TGTGCCAGCAGCTTTAGACAGGGGGAGATTCAAGAGACCCAGTACTTC.

This chain connects TRBV5-1 to TRBJ1-1; D is unclear. Trimming left V 4 bases short and J 6 bases short, with 13 bases between. The CDR3 has 13 residues. The germline CDR1 and CDR2 sequences are SGHRS and YFSETQ. The CDR3 DNA reads as TGCGCCAGCAGCAGTTCTCCAGGATCTGAAGCTTTCTTT. It is translated as CASSSSPGSEAFF.